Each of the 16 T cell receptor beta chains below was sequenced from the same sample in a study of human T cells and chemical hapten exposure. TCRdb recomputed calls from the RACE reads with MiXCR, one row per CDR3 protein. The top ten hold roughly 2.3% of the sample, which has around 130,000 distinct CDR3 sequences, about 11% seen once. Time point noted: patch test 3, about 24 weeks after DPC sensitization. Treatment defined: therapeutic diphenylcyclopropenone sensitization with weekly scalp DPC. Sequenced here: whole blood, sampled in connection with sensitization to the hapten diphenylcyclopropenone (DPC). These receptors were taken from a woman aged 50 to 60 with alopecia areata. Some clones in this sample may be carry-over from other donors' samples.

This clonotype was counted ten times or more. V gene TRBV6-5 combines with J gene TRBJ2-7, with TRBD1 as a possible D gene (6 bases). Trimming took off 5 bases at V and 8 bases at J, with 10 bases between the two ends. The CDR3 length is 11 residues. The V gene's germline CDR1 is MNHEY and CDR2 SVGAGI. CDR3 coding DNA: TGTGCCAGCAGTCAACAGGGAAAGCAGTACTTC. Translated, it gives CASSQQGKQYF.

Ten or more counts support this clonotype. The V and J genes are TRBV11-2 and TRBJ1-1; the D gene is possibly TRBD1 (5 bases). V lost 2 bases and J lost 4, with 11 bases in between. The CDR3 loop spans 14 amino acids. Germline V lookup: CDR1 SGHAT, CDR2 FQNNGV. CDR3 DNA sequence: TGTGCCAGCAGCTTATCCCCCGGGGGCACTGAAGCTTTCTTT. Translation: CASSLSPGGTEAFF. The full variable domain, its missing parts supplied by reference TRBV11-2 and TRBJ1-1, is EAGVAQSPRYKIIEKRQSVAFWCNPISGHATLYWYQQILGQGPKLLIQFQNNGVVDDSQLPKDRFSAERLKGVDSTLKIQPAKLEDSAVYLCASSLSPGGTEAFFGQGTRLTVV.

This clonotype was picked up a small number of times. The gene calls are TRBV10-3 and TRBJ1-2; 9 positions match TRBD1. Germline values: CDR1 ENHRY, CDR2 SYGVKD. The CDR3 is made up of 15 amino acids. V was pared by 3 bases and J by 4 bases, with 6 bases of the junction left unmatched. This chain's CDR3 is CAISDRTGDGYGYTF. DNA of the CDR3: TGTGCCATCAGTGATAGGACAGGGGATGGCTATGGCTACACCTTC.

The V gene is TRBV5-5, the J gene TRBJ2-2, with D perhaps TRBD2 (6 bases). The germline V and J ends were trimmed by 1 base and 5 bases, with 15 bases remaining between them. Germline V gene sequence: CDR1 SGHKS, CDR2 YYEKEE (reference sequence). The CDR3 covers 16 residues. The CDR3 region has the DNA TGTGCCAGCAGCTTGTCGGCGGGGCGGAGTACCGGGGAGCTGTTTTTT. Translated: CASSLSAGRSTGELFF.

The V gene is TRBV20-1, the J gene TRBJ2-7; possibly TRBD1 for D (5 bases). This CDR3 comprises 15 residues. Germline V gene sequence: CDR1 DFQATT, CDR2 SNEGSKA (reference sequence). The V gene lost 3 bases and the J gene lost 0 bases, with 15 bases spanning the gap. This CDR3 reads CSARRQIVSSYEQYF. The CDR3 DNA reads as TGCAGTGCTAGGAGACAGATAGTCAGCTCCTACGAGCAGTACTTC.

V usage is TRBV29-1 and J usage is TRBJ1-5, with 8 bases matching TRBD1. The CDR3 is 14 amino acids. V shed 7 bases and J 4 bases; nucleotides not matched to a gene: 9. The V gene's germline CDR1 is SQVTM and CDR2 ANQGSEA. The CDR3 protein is CSAATGEGNQPQHF. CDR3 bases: TGCAGCGCCGCGACAGGGGAGGGGAATCAGCCCCAGCATTTT.

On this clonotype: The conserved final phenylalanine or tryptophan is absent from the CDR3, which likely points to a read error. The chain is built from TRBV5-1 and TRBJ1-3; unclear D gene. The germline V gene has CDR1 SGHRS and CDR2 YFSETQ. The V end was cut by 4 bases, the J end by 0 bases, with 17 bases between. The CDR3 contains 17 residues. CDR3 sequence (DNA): TGCGCCAGCAGCCGCACCCCGGCCGATTCCTCTGGAAACACCATATATTGT. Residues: CASSRTPADSSGNTIYC.

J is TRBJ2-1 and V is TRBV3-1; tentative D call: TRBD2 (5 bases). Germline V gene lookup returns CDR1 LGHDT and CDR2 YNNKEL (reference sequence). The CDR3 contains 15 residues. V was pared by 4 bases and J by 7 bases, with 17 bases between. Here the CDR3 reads CASSRMAQAVNEQFF. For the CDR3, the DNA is TGTGCCAGCAGCCGGATGGCACAAGCGGTGAATGAGCAGTTCTTC.

The CDR3 is CAISESRSEGGNNEQFF. The DNA of the CDR3 is TGTGCCATCAGTGAGTCAAGGAGCGAGGGGGGTAACAATGAGCAGTTCTTC. The chain couples TRBV10-3 to TRBJ2-1, with D possibly being TRBD1 or TRBD2 (6 bases each). The germline V gene encodes CDR1 ENHRY and CDR2 SYGVKD. The CDR3 spans 17 residues. The V end was cut by 0 bases, the J end by 5 bases, with 17 bases between.

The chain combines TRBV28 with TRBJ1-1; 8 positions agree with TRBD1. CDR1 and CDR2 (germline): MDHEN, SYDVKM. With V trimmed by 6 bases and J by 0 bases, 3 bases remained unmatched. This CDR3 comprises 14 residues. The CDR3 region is CASRETGVNTEAFF. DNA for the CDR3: TGTGCCAGCAGGGAGACAGGGGTGAACACTGAAGCTTTCTTT.

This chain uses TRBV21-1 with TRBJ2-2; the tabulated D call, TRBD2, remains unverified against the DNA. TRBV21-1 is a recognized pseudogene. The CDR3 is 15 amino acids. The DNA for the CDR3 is TGTGCCAGCAGCAGCGGGGGGGCCGACACCGGGGAGCCGTTTTTT. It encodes CASSSGGADTGEPFF.

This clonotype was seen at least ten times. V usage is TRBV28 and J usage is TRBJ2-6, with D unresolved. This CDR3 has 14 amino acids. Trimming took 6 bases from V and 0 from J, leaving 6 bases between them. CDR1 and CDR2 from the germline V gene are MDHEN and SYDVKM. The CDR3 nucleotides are TGTGCCAGCAGAGAAGTCTCTGGGGCCAACGTCCTGACTTTC. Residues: CASREVSGANVLTF.

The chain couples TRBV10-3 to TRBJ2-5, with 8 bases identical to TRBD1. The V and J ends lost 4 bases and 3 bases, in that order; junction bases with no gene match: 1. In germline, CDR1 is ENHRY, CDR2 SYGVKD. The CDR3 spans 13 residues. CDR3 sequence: CAISVTGEETQYF. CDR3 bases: TGTGCCATCAGTGTGACAGGGGAAGAGACCCAGTACTTC.

CDR3 bases: TGTGCCAGCACCATGGTAGCGGGGGGCTACAATGAGCAGTTCTTC. It is translated as CASTMVAGGYNEQFF. The chain couples TRBV27 to TRBJ2-1, with TRBD2 identical over 10 bases. This CDR3 has 15 amino acids. Trimming cost V 7 bases and J 3 bases; bases outside gene matches: 6. CDR1 is MNHEY and CDR2 is SMNVEV in the germline V gene (reference sequence).

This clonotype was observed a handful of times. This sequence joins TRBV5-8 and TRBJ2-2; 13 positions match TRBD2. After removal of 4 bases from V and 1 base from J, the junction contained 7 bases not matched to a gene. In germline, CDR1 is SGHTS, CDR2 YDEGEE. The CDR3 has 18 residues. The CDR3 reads CASSPGTSGVWNTGELFF. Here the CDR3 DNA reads TGTGCCAGCAGCCCCGGGACTAGCGGGGTTTGGAACACCGGGGAGCTGTTTTTT.

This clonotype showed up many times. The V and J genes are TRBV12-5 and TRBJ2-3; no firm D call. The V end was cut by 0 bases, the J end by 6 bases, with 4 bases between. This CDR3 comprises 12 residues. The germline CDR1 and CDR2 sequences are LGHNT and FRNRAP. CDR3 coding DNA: TGTGCTAGTGGTTTGGTTTCGGATACGCAGTATTTT. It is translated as CASGLVSDTQYF.